The 16 T cell receptor beta chains below come from one sample, sequenced in a study of CD8 T cells in Susac syndrome. RNA amounts of 0.5 to 1 ug underwent reverse transcription with random hexamers. TCRdb itself ran the immunoSEQ multiplex PCR reads through MiXCR, one entry per CDR3 protein. The top ten clones hold around 0.15% of a sample with around 170,000 distinct CDR3 sequences, 95% of them seen once. Sequenced: CD8+ T cells from PBMCs. Source of these receptors: a human donor with Susac syndrome.

The chain employs TRBV10-3 and TRBJ2-2; no definite D call. V lost 7 bases and J lost 4, with 7 bases in between. Germline CDR1 ENHRY, CDR2 SYGVKD. The CDR3 is 12 amino acids. For the CDR3, the DNA is TGTGCCATCAAACTGCCCACCGGGGAGCTGTTTTTT. This gives the protein CAIKLPTGELFF.

The CDR3 protein is CASSLLGGPYEQYF. DNA of the CDR3: TGTGCCAGCAGTTTGCTAGGGGGCCCCTACGAGCAGTACTTC. The chain employs TRBV27 and TRBJ2-7; the match to TRBD1 covers 7 bases. The CDR3 spans 14 residues. The ends lost 3 bases at V and 2 bases at J; junction bases unmatched: 4. Germline-derived CDR1 and CDR2 are MNHEY and SMNVEV (reference sequence).

The chain employs TRBV11-2 and TRBJ1-1; TRBD1 might be the D (5 bases). Germline V gene sequence: CDR1 SGHAT, CDR2 FQNNGV. V shed 10 bases and J shed 1 base, with 16 bases lying between them. The CDR3 covers 14 residues. This chain's CDR3 is CATQGHTANTEAFF. For the CDR3, the DNA is TGTGCCACCCAGGGCCACACAGCGAACACTGAAGCTTTCTTT.

The rearrangement links TRBV2 to TRBJ2-7; possibly TRBD2 for D (6 bases). There are 10 residues in the CDR3. V lost 6 bases, J lost 6 bases, and 6 bases lay in between. CDR1 and CDR2 (germline): SNHLY, FYNNEI. In DNA form, the CDR3 reads TGTGCCAGCAGACTAGCCGAGCAGTACTTC. As protein: CASRLAEQYF.

The chain links TRBV7-9 to TRBJ1-2, with D uncertain. V shed 6 bases and J shed 0 bases, with 11 bases lying between them. This CDR3 is 14 amino acids long. Germline V gene data show CDR1 as SEHNR and CDR2 as FQNEAQ (reference sequence). The CDR3 reads CASSFTNPNYGYTF. The CDR3 DNA is TGTGCCAGCAGTTTCACCAACCCTAACTATGGCTACACCTTC.

The CDR3 sequence: CASSYSEGARNTEAFF. CDR3 sequence (DNA): TGTGCCAGCAGTTACTCGGAGGGGGCCAGGAACACTGAAGCTTTCTTT. The J gene is TRBJ1-1, the V gene TRBV6-5; TRBD1 matches 7 bases. The trim removed 0 bases at V and 1 base at J, leaving 5 bases unmatched. There are 16 residues in the CDR3. The germline gives CDR1 MNHEY, CDR2 SVGAGI.

This clonotype was counted a single time. This chain joins TRBV25-1 and TRBJ2-7, with D uncertain. The CDR3 has 15 residues. Germline CDR1 and CDR2: MGHDK and SYGVNS. V lost 4 bases to trimming and J lost 3 bases, with 16 bases between them. The CDR3 coding sequence is TGTGCCAGCAGTGGTGGTGACACCCCGTTCTACGAGCAGTACTTC. Amino acids: CASSGGDTPFYEQYF.

This clonotype was observed a handful of times. The V gene is TRBV5-4, the J gene TRBJ2-2, with 7 bases lining up with TRBD2. Unmatched junction bases numbered 1, after V lost 2 bases and J lost 0 bases. The V gene's germline CDR1 is SGHNT and CDR2 YYREEE (reference sequence). CDR3 length equals 15 residues. Here the CDR3 reads CASSLAGTNTGELFF. The CDR3 coding sequence is TGTGCCAGCAGCTTAGCGGGGACGAACACCGGGGAGCTGTTTTTT.

In DNA, the CDR3 is TGCAGCGTTGAAAACAGGGGGCCGGGGAATGGCTACACCTTC. It yields the protein CSVENRGPGNGYTF. V gene TRBV29-1 combines with J gene TRBJ1-2; 9 nucleotides agree with TRBD1. With 2 bases clipped from V and 6 bases from J, the junction kept 7 bases outside the gene matches. Per germline, CDR1 SQVTM and CDR2 ANQGSEA. CDR3 length: 14 residues.

The chain carries TRBV28 and TRBJ2-2; 9 bases agree with TRBD2. The CDR3 loop spans 16 amino acids. Germline CDR1 reads MDHEN; CDR2 reads SYDVKM. Trimming cost V 4 bases and J 0 bases; bases outside gene matches: 3. This chain's CDR3 is CASSSGLAPNTGELFF. For the CDR3, the DNA is TGTGCCAGCAGTTCCGGACTAGCGCCGAACACCGGGGAGCTGTTTTTT.

The genes are TRBV29-1 and TRBJ2-7, with 8 bases aligning to TRBD2. Germline V lookup: CDR1 SQVTM, CDR2 ANQGSEA. V dropped 4 bases and J dropped 0; count of bases not matched to a gene: 11. This CDR3 contains 16 residues. The CDR3 loop is CSVAVGAGDISYEQYF. The CDR3 DNA sequence: TGCAGCGTTGCAGTCGGAGCGGGGGATATCTCCTACGAGCAGTACTTC.

The count of this clonotype is one. The genes are TRBV7-9 and TRBJ2-7; TRBD1 aligns across 7 bases. V shed 1 base and J 3 bases; nucleotides not matched to a gene: 3. Per germline, CDR1 SEHNR and CDR2 FQNEAQ (reference sequence). The CDR3 is made up of 14 amino acids. CDR3 bases: TGTGCCAGCAGCTTAGGGGACAGCCTCTACGAGCAGTACTTC. This gives the protein CASSLGDSLYEQYF.

This clonotype appeared once. This sequence joins TRBV5-1 and TRBJ2-1, with 15 nucleotides matching TRBD2. The CDR3 spans 17 residues. Germline assignment: CDR1 SGHRS and CDR2 YFSETQ. Trimming at V came to 4 bases and at J to 1 base, leaving 3 bases not matched to a gene. The CDR3 bases are TGCGCCAGCAGCGGACTAGCGGGAGGGCCTTCCTACAATGAGCAGTTCTTC. It is translated as CASSGLAGGPSYNEQFF. The variable domain in full, with the rest retrieved from reference TRBV5-1 and TRBJ2-1, is KAGVTQTPRYLIKTRGQQVTLSCSPISGHRSVSWYQQTPGQGLQFLFEYFSETQRNKGNFPGRFSGRQFSNSRSEMNVSTLELGDSALYLCASSGLAGGPSYNEQFFGPGTRLTVL.

The chain has TRBV20-1 and TRBJ2-7; D is unresolved. Germline lookup yields CDR1 DFQATT and CDR2 SNEGSKA (reference sequence). V lost 0 bases and J lost 3, with 6 bases in between. The CDR3 has 12 residues. CDR3 loop: CSARDSGYEQYF. The CDR3 DNA reads TGCAGTGCTAGAGACTCCGGCTACGAGCAGTACTTC.

This clonotype has more than one count but fewer than ten. The J gene is TRBJ2-7, the V gene TRBV27; D call uncertain. The CDR3 extends over 13 amino acids. Germline CDR1 reads MNHEY; CDR2 reads SMNVEV (reference sequence). Trimming left V 3 bases short and J 0 bases short, with 6 bases between. CDR3 residues: CASSFSRSYEQYF. For the CDR3, the DNA is TGTGCCAGCAGTTTCTCCCGCTCCTACGAGCAGTACTTC.

J is TRBJ1-1 and V is TRBV2; 9 bases match TRBD1. The CDR3 has 14 amino acids. The ends lost 5 bases at V and 7 bases at J; junction bases unmatched: 8. Looked up from germline, CDR1 is SNHLY and CDR2 is FYNNEI. The CDR3 loop reads CASSPLTGGNEAFF. The CDR3 bases are TGTGCCAGCAGTCCCCTGACAGGGGGGAATGAAGCTTTCTTT.